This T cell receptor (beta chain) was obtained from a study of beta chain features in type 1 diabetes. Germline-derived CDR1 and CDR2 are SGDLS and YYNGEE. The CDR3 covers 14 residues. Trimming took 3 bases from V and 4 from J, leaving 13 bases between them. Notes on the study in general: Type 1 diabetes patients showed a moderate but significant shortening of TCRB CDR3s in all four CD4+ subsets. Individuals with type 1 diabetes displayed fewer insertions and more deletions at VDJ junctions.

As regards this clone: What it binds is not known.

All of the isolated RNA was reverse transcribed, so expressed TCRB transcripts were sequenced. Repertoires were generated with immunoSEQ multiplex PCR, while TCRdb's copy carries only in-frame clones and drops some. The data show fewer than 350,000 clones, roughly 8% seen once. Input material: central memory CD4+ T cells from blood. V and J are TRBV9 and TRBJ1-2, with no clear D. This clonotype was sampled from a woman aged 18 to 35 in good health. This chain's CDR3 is CASSASSTGYGYTF. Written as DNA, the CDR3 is TGTGCCAGCAGCGCAAGTAGTACGGGCTATGGCTACACCTTC.